This TCR beta chain was recorded in a study of shared T cell receptors in the human thymus. Clones were read by immunoSEQ multiplex PCR, and TCRdb kept only the in-frame ones, dropping some. The sample holds hundreds of thousands of clones, 75% to 80% seen once. The CDR3 sequence is 13 residues long. The germline CDR1 and CDR2 sequences are SGHRS and YFSETQ. V lost 7 bases and J 8 bases, leaving 15 bases between the germline ends. These same records also appear under a second study, on human thymus T cells. That work adds: The donor group consisted of healthy Finnish infants who were having corrective surgery for congenital heart defects. Corrective cardiac operations yielded the resected thymus tissue. Thymic and blood repertoires seemed to favor certain V and J genes. Related research examined unrelated individuals and reported that their thymic repertoires overlapped highly.

The chain carries TRBV5-1 and TRBJ1-4; D is possibly TRBD1 (5 bases). This TCR derives from a boy under three years old with a congenital heart defect. The sequencing sample was made of thymocytes. CDR3 nucleotide sequence: TGCGCCAGCTCAGATTCGGGGGTGGAAAAACTGTTTTTT. As protein: CASSDSGVEKLFF.